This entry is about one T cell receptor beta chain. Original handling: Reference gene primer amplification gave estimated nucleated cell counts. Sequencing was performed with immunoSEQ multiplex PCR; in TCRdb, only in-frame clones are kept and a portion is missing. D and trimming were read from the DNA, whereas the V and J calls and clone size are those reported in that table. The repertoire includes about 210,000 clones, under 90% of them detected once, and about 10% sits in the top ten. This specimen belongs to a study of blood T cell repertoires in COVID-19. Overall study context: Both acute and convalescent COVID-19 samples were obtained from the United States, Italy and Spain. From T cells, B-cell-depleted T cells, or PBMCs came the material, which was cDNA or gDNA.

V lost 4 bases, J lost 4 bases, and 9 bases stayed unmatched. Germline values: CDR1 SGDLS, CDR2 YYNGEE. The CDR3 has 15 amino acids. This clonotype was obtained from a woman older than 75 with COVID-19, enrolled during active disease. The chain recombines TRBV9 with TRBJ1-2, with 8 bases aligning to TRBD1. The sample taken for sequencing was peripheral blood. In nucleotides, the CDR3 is TGTGCCAGCAGCCCTTCCCCGGGACAGGTCTATGGCTACACCTTC. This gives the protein CASSPSPGQVYGYTF.